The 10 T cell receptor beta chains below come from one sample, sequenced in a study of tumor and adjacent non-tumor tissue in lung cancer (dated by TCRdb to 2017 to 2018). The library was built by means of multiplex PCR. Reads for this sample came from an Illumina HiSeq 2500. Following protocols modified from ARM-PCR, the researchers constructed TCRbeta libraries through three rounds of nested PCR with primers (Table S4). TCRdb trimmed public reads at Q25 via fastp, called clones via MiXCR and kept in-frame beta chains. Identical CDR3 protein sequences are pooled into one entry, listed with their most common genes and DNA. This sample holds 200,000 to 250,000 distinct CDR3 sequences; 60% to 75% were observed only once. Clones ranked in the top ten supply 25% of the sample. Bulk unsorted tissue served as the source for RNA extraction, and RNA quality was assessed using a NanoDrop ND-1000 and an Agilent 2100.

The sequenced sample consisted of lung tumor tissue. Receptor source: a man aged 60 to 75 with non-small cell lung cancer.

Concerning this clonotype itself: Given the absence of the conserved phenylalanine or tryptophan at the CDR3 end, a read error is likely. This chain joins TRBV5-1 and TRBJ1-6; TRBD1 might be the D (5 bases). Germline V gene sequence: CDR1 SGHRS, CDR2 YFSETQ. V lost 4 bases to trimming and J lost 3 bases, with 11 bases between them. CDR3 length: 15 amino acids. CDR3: CASSPRQGYNSPLHL. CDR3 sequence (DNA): TGCGCCAGCAGCCCGCGTCAGGGCTATAATTCACCCCTCCACCTT.

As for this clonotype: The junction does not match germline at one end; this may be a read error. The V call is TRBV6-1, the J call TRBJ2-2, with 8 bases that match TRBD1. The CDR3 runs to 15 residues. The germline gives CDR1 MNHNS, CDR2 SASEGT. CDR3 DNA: TGTGCCAGCAGGCTGGGACAGGTACGCACCTGGGAGCTGTTTTTT. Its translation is CASRLGQVRTWELFF.

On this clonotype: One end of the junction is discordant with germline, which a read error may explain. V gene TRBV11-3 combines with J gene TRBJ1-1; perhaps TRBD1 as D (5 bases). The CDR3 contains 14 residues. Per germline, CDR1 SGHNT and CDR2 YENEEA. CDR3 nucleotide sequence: TGTGCCAGCAGCTCGCAGACAGCTAGCACTGAAGCTTTATTT. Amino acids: CASSSQTASTEALF.

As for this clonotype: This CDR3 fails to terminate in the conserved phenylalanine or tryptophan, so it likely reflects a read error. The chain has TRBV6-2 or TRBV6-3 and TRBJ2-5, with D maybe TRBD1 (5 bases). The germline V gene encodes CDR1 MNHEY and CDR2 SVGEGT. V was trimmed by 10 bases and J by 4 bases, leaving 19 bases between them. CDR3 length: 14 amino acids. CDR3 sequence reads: CANRQGANLETQYV. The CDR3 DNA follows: TGTGCCAACAGACAAGGGGCGAATTTAGAGACCCAGTACGTC.

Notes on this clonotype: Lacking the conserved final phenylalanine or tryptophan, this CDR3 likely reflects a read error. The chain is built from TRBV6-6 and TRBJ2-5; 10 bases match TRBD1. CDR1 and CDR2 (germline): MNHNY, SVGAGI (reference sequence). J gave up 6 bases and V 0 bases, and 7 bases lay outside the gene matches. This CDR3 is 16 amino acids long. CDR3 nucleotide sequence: TGTGCCAGCAGTTACTCGGGGGACAGGGGAGGGAAGACCCAGTACTGC. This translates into CASSYSGDRGGKTQYC.

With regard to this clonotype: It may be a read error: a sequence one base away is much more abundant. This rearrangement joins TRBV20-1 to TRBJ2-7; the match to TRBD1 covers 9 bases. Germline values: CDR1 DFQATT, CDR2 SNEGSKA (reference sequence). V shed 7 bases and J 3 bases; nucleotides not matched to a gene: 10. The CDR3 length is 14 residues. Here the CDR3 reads CSVTGTGRFYEQYF. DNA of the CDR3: TGCAGTGTCACTGGGACAGGGCGTTTCTACGAGCAGTACTTC.

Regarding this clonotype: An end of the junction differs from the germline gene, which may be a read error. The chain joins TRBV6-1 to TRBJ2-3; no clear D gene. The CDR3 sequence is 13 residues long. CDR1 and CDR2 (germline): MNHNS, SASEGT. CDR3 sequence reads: CASSEARSGTRYF. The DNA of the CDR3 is TGTGCCAGCAGTGAAGCCCGAAGTGGTACGCGGTATTTT.

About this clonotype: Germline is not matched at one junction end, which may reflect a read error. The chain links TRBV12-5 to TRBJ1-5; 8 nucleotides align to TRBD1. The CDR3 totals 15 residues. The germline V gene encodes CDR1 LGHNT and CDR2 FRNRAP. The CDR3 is CASADRGISNQPQLF. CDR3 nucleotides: TGTGCTAGTGCTGACAGGGGTATAAGCAATCAGCCCCAGCTTTTT.

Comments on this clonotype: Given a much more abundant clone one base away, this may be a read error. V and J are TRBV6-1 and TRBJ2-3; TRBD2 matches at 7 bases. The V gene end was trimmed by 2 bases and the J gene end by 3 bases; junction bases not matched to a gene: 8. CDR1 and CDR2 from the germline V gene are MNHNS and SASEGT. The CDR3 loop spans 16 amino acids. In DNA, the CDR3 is TGTGCCAGCAGTGAACTAGCGGAAGGGAGGACAGATACGCAGTATTTT. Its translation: CASSELAEGRTDTQYF.

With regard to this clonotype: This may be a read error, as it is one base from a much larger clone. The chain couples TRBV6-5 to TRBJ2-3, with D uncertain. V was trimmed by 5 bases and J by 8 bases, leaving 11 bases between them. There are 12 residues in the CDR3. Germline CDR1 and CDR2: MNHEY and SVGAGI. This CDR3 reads CASSDGCRTQYF. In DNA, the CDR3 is TGTGCCAGCAGTGATGGATGTCGTACGCAGTATTTT.